The 7 T cell receptor beta chains below were found in one sample sequenced in a study of OX40 agonist ivuxolimab in advanced cancers. Clones were sequenced by immunoSEQ multiplex PCR, and TCRdb holds only the in-frame ones, with some missing. Of around 61,000 clones in the sample, roughly 84% were seen once. The sample consisted of CD4+ or CD8+ T cells sorted from blood, taken in a trial of the OX40 agonist ivuxolimab. The origin of the receptors is an adult with an advanced solid tumor such as melanoma, head and neck, liver or kidney cancer.

The chain is built from TRBV27 and TRBJ2-2; TRBD2 matches 8 bases. This CDR3 comprises 15 residues. J was trimmed by 6 bases and V by 0 bases; bases with no gene match: 3. Germline V gene sequence: CDR1 MNHEY, CDR2 SMNVEV (reference sequence). CDR3 DNA sequence: TGTGCCAGCAGTTTATCGGCGGGGGGTTCCGGGGAGCTGTTTTTT. Translating it yields CASSLSAGGSGELFF.

A few counts support this clone. The chain recombines TRBV18 with TRBJ1-3; 7 nucleotides line up with TRBD1. The CDR3 runs to 16 residues. CDR1 and CDR2 (germline): KGHSH, LQKENI. The junction had 6 bases not matched to a gene; V was cut back by 4 bases and J by 0 bases. The CDR3 loop reads CASSRDRPDSGNTIYF. The CDR3 nucleotides read TGTGCCAGCTCACGGGACAGACCTGACTCTGGAAACACCATATATTTT.

The genes are TRBV19 and TRBJ2-4, with D possibly being TRBD1 (6 bases). Germline CDR1 LNHDA, CDR2 SQIVND (reference sequence). Trimming removed 6 bases from V and 8 bases from J, with 26 bases in between. The CDR3 loop spans 17 amino acids. As DNA, the CDR3 is TGTGCCAGTAGCCAACCAGGGGCCCGGGGTGAGACTGACATTCAGTACTTC. Translation gives CASSQPGARGETDIQYF.

The V gene is TRBV7-9, the J gene TRBJ2-3, with D possibly matching TRBD1 (5 bases). Deletions cut 5 bases from V and 6 bases from J, with 12 bases between. Per germline, CDR1 SEHNR and CDR2 FQNEAQ (reference sequence). This CDR3 is 13 amino acids long. The CDR3 region is CASSRQSGDTQYF. The CDR3 nucleotides read TGTGCCAGCAGCCGACAGTCCGGGGATACGCAGTATTTT.

The chain uses TRBV6-5 and TRBJ2-7; D may be TRBD2 (5 bases). Per germline, CDR1 MNHEY and CDR2 SVGAGI. CDR3 length equals 11 residues. Trimming stripped 7 bases from V and 5 bases from J, with 9 bases between. This CDR3 is CASKGSDEQYF. CDR3 DNA sequence: TGTGCCAGCAAAGGGAGCGACGAGCAGTACTTC.

V and J are TRBV5-4 and TRBJ2-2, with 13 nucleotides matching TRBD2. Germline-derived CDR1 and CDR2 are SGHNT and YYREEE (reference sequence). The V and J ends lost 5 bases and 4 bases, in that order; junction bases with no gene match: 8. The CDR3 has 17 residues. In DNA, the CDR3 is TGTGCCAGCAGTCGGACTAGCGGGAGTGAGATCACCGGGGAGCTGTTTTTT. Residues: CASSRTSGSEITGELFF.

The chain recombines TRBV5-1 with TRBJ1-4, with D perhaps TRBD1 (5 bases). The CDR3 runs 14 residues. Trimming took off 5 bases at V and 8 bases at J, with 16 bases between the two ends. Germline assignment: CDR1 SGHRS and CDR2 YFSETQ. CDR3 nucleotides: TGCGCCAGCAGACAAGGGACTACTTGGGAAAAACTGTTTTTT. Translated, it gives CASRQGTTWEKLFF.